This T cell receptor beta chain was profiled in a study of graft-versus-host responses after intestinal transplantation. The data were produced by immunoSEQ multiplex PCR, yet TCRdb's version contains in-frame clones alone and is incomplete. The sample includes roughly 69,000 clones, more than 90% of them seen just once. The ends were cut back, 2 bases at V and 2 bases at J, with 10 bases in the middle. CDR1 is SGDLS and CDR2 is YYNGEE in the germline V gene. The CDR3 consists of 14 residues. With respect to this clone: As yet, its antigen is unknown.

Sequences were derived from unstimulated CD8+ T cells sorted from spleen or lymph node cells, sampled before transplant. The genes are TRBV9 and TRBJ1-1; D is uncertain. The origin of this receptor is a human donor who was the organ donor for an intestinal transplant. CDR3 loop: CASSVGQANTEAFF. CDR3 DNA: TGTGCCAGCAGCGTTGGTCAGGCAAACACTGAAGCTTTCTTT.